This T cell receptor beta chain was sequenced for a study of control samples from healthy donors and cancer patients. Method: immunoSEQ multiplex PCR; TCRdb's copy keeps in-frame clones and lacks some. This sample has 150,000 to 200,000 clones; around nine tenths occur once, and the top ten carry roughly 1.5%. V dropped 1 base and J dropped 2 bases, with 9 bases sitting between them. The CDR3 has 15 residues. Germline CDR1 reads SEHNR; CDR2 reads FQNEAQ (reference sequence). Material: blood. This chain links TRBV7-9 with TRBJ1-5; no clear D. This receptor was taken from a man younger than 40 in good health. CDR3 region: CASSLGRGGNQPQHF. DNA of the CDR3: TGTGCCAGCAGCTTAGGGCGTGGGGGCAATCAGCCCCAGCATTTT.